One T cell receptor beta chain is described in this entry. Sequenced by immunoSEQ multiplex PCR; TCRdb stores in-frame clones only, minus some. The top ten hold 3.2% of the sample, which has 130,000 or so clones, less than 85% seen once. The CDR3 totals 13 residues. Germline CDR1 reads SQVTM; CDR2 reads ANQGSEA. V was shortened by 5 bases and J by 4 bases, with 11 bases between the two germline ends. Time point here: pretreatment peripheral blood. The data are from a study of PD-L1 blockade in urothelial cancer. Study in general: Blood yielded a median of around 150,000 T cells per sample.

The TCR originated in a man aged 45 to 65 with urothelial cancer. The chain carries TRBV29-1 and TRBJ2-2; TRBD1 is a possible D gene (6 bases). Source: PBMCs, taken around atezolizumab (anti-PD-L1) treatment. The DNA of the CDR3 is TGCAGCGTTCTAACAGGGCGCACCGGGGAGCTGTTTTTT. Protein sequence: CSVLTGRTGELFF.